These T cell receptor beta chains were read from a single sample in a study of CD8+ T cells in alopecia areata. Assay used: immunoSEQ multiplex PCR; TCRdb lists only in-frame clones, some missing. The table lists 87,000 or so clones, approximately 70% of them singletons. Here the sequenced sample was CD8+ T cells sorted from blood, taken around week 44, from a patient treated with tofacitinib. Every receptor here comes from a human donor with alopecia areata. CDR3s include the opening cysteine and the closing phenylalanine or tryptophan. A D gene is named only where the DNA matches it firmly. The listing skips clone size in some rows; elsewhere it reads once, few, many or a size class.

D,V,J,size,DNA,CDR3
TRBD1,TRBV29-1,TRBJ2-7,NA,TGCAGCGTTGAAGATCCACAGGGGTTAGACTACGAGCAGTACTTC,CSVEDPQGLDYEQYF
NA,TRBV5-6,TRBJ2-2,NA,TGTGCCAGCAGCTTTGGGGTCGGGGAGCTGTTTTTT,CASSFGVGELFF
NA,TRBV4-3,TRBJ1-1,NA,TGCGCCAGCAGCCAAGATCTGGTTAAGGGTTGGACTGAAGCTTTCTTT,CASSQDLVKGWTEAFF
NA,TRBV7-8,TRBJ1-3,NA,TGTGCCAGCAAGTACGGAAACACCATATATTTT,CASKYGNTIYF
NA,TRBV29-1,TRBJ2-7,once,TGCAGCGTTGAAGCACTCGACAGGTACGAGCAGTACTTC,CSVEALDRYEQYF
NA,TRBV5-1,TRBJ1-5,NA,TGCGCCAGCAGCTTGACCCCGACAGACTATAGCAATCAGCCCCAGCATTTT,CASSLTPTDYSNQPQHF
NA,TRBV6-6,TRBJ2-3,NA,TGTGCCAGCAGTCCATTACCCCCCGGGGCCACAGATACGCAGTATTTT,CASSPLPPGATDTQYF
NA,TRBV4-3,TRBJ2-6,NA,TGCGCCAGTAGCCAGGAGGGGGAGGGTGGGGCCAACGTCCTGACTTTC,CASSQEGEGGANVLTF
NA,TRBV7-8,TRBJ1-6,NA,TGTGCCAGCAGCTTAGGGACTTCTTCACCCCTCCACTTT,CASSLGTSSPLHF
TRBD1,TRBV30,TRBJ2-7,NA,TGTGCCTGGACCGATGGGGGGACAGGTCCCTACGAGCAGTACTTC,CAWTDGGTGPYEQYF
TRBD1,TRBV28,TRBJ1-2,NA,TGTGCCAGCAGTTTAGGGAAGACAGGGAACATCTATGGCTACACCTTC,CASSLGKTGNIYGYTF
NA,TRBV9,TRBJ2-2,NA,TGTGCCAGCAGCGTAGGAGGGGACGGGGAGCTGTTTTTT,CASSVGGDGELFF
NA,TRBV6-4,TRBJ2-2,NA,TGTGCCAGCAGTGAGACCGGGGTGAACACCGGGGAGCTGTTTTTT,CASSETGVNTGELFF
NA,TRBV5-1,TRBJ2-7,NA,TGCGCCAGCAGCTTGATTACGGGCGGGACACCTTACGAGCAGTACTTC,CASSLITGGTPYEQYF
NA,TRBV7-9,TRBJ2-1,NA,TGTGCCAGCAGCCCCCCCCAAGGGGTCATTGAGCAGTTCTTC,CASSPPQGVIEQFF
TRBD1,TRBV2,TRBJ2-1,once,TGTGCCAGCAGTGAGGGACAGGGGGATTGGGATGAGCAGTTCTTC,CASSEGQGDWDEQFF
NA,TRBV7-2,TRBJ2-7,once,TGCGCCAGCAGCCAAGACTCGGCAGGGTGGGACGAGCAGTACTTC,CASSQDSAGWDEQYF
NA,TRBV27,TRBJ1-5,NA,TGTGCCAGCAGTCCGTCCGGGACAAGAAATAATCAGCCCCAGCATTTT,CASSPSGTRNNQPQHF
NA,TRBV9,TRBJ2-5,NA,TGTGCCAGCAGCGTAAGCGGGTCAGGGGAGCGGACCCAGTACTTC,CASSVSGSGERTQYF
NA,TRBV29-1,TRBJ1-2,few,TGCAGCGTTGAAGGGTCAGGGTGGGCTTCCTATGGCTACACCTTC,CSVEGSGWASYGYTF
TRBD2,TRBV4-3,TRBJ2-2,few,TGCGCCAGCAGCCAAGAGGGACTAGAAGGCACCGGGGAGCTGTTTTTT,CASSQEGLEGTGELFF
NA,TRBV7-6,TRBJ1-2,once,TGTGCCAGCAGCTTACAGGGACTGATTAACTATGGCTACACCTTC,CASSLQGLINYGYTF
NA,TRBV25-1,TRBJ1-5,NA,TGTGCCAGCAGTGACCCGGGTAGCAATCAGCCCCAGCATTTT,CASSDPGSNQPQHF
NA,TRBV21-1,TRBJ2-3,NA,TGTGCCAGCAGCAAAGTCAAGGGATCCACAGATACGCAGTATTTT,CASSKVKGSTDTQYF
NA,TRBV5-1,TRBJ2-5,NA,TGCGCCAGCAGCTTGTTAGGCAACAACCACCAAGAGACCCAGTACTTC,CASSLLGNNHQETQYF
TRBD2,TRBV13,TRBJ2-4,once,TGTGCCAGCAGCTATAGCGGGGGGCCAGATAAAAACATTCAGTACTTC,CASSYSGGPDKNIQYF
NA,TRBV4-3,TRBJ1-5,NA,TGCGCCAGCAGCCAAGATTCGGCGGACCACCAGCCCCAGCATTTT,CASSQDSADHQPQHF
NA,TRBV2,TRBJ1-2,once,TGTGCCAGTCCGATAGGGCAGGGCATATCGGTCTATGGCTACACCTTC,CASPIGQGISVYGYTF
NA,TRBV30,TRBJ2-1,many,TGTGCCTGGAGTATAAGTGTAGGGCTACCCCCTCAGAATGAGCAGTTCTTC,CAWSISVGLPPQNEQFF
NA,TRBV11-1,TRBJ1-1,NA,TGTGCCAGCACCACCTTGGGTGAGAACACTGAAGCTTTCTTT,CASTTLGENTEAFF
TRBD1,TRBV30,TRBJ2-3,NA,TGTGCCTGGAGTGCTCCGGGACAGGGGCCGGCAGATACGCAGTATTTT,CAWSAPGQGPADTQYF
TRBD1,TRBV7-6,TRBJ2-2,NA,TGTGCCAGCAGTCGGGACAGGGGGACCGGGGAGCTGTTTTTT,CASSRDRGTGELFF
TRBD1,TRBV5-6,TRBJ1-5,NA,TGTGCCAGCAGCTTGGATGGGGGACAGGTTAATAGCAATCAGCCCCAGCATTTT,CASSLDGGQVNSNQPQHF
TRBD2,TRBV4-1,TRBJ2-3,NA,TGCGCCAGCAGCCCAAGAGCGGGGGGCTCAGATACGCAGTATTTT,CASSPRAGGSDTQYF
NA,TRBV11-2,TRBJ2-7,NA,TGTGCCAGCAGCTTAGAGATCTACGAGCAGTACTTC,CASSLEIYEQYF
TRBD1,TRBV7-8,TRBJ1-5,NA,TGTGCCAGCAGACAGGGACAGGACCAAGCGCAGCCCCAGCATTTT,CASRQGQDQAQPQHF